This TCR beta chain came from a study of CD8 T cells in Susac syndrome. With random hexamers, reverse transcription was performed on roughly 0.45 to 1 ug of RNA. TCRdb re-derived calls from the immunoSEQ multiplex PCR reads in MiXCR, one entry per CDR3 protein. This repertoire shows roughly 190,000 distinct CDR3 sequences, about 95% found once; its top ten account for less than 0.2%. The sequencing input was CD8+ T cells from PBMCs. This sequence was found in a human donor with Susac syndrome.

The chain's CDR3 is CASSFPSGENTDTQYF. The CDR3, as DNA: TGTGCCAGCAGCTTTCCTAGCGGGGAGAACACAGATACGCAGTATTTT. The chain couples TRBV13 to TRBJ2-3; 9 positions match TRBD2. The germline V gene has CDR1 PRHDT and CDR2 FYEKMQ (reference sequence). The CDR3 is made up of 16 amino acids. V shed 3 bases and J 2 bases; nucleotides not matched to a gene: 6.